The 8 T cell receptor beta chains given below trace back to one sample, sequenced in a study of shared clonotypes between healthy human individuals. Sequencing used immunoSEQ multiplex PCR; TCRdb keeps in-frame clones, though not all of them. The sample consists of 600,000 or so clones, roughly 98% of them appearing once. CD45RO-negative cells were positively selected for CCR7, leaving out terminally differentiated effector memory CD45RA+ cells. The sample taken for sequencing was naive CD8+ T cells sorted from blood. The source is a man aged 30-40 years in good health.

A note on this clone: Other DNA sequences of this sample code for an identical CDR3. This sequence joins TRBV9 and TRBJ2-7, with 12 bases identical to TRBD2. The CDR3 spans 14 residues. V lost 2 bases and J lost 5; bases outside the gene matches: 2. Germline V gene sequence: CDR1 SGDLS, CDR2 YYNGEE. In DNA form, the CDR3 reads TGTGCCAGCAGCGTTGGACTAGCGGGGAACGAGCAGTACTTC. Translated: CASSVGLAGNEQYF.

The chain recombines TRBV13 with TRBJ2-6; 12 bases line up with TRBD2. This CDR3 has 18 amino acids. Germline V lookup: CDR1 PRHDT, CDR2 FYEKMQ (reference sequence). With 5 bases clipped from V and 0 bases from J, the junction kept 5 bases outside the gene matches. CDR3 DNA: TGTGCCAGCAGCGTGGGACTAGCGGGCCACTCTGGGGCCAACGTCCTGACTTTC. Its translation: CASSVGLAGHSGANVLTF. The entire variable domain, with the rest obtained from reference TRBV13 and TRBJ2-6, is as follows: AAGVIQSPRHLIKEKRETATLKCYPIPRHDTVYWYQQGPGQDPQFLISFYEKMQSDKGSIPDRFSAQQFSDYHSELNMSSLELGDSALYFCASSVGLAGHSGANVLTFGAGSRLTVL.

With regard to this clone: Other DNA sequences of this sample code for an identical CDR3. This chain links TRBV29-1 with TRBJ2-7, with D possibly being TRBD2 (6 bases). V lost 5 bases, J lost 0 bases, and 11 bases lay in between. This CDR3 has 13 residues. Germline V lookup: CDR1 SQVTM, CDR2 ANQGSEA. CDR3 residues: CSVLSGSSYEQYF. The DNA for the CDR3 is TGCAGCGTTCTTTCCGGGAGCTCCTACGAGCAGTACTTC.

This clone was observed a single time. V usage is TRBV28 and J usage is TRBJ2-7; D is unresolved. Germline V gene data show CDR1 as MDHEN and CDR2 as SYDVKM. The V gene lost 2 bases and the J gene lost 3 bases, with 8 bases spanning the gap. This CDR3 region has 13 residues. The chain's CDR3 is CASSLPYDYEQYF. DNA for the CDR3: TGTGCCAGCAGTTTACCCTACGACTACGAGCAGTACTTC.

The CDR3 region has the DNA TGCGCCAGCAGTCTCTCAGCCTCGGGCTTCATGAACGAGCAGTACTTC. Translating gives CASSLSASGFMNEQYF. The chain links TRBV4-1 to TRBJ2-7; no clear D gene. There are 16 residues in the CDR3. Trimming took 6 bases from V and 5 from J, leaving 23 bases between them. CDR1 and CDR2 from the germline V gene are MGHRA and YSYEKL.

This clone was seen once. This CDR3 is also generated by other DNA sequences in the sample. The V and J genes are TRBV4-3 and TRBJ1-4; 11 bases align to TRBD1. CDR1 and CDR2 from the germline V gene are LGHNA and YSLEER. Trimming removed 3 bases from V and 4 bases from J; junction bases left unmatched: 7. The CDR3 covers 17 residues. CDR3 protein: CASSQVGQGAYNEKLFF. CDR3 bases: TGCGCCAGCAGCCAGGTCGGACAGGGGGCTTATAATGAAAAACTGTTTTTT.

The CDR3 sequence is CAISGTSGREGNEQFF. CDR3 DNA: TGTGCCATCAGCGGGACTAGCGGGAGGGAGGGCAATGAGCAGTTCTTC. The chain employs TRBV10-3 and TRBJ2-1, with 16 bases fitting TRBD2. V was pared by 6 bases and J by 6 bases, with 5 bases of the junction left unmatched. The CDR3 is made up of 16 amino acids. CDR1 is ENHRY, CDR2 SYGVKD, per germline.

V and J are TRBV7-6 and TRBJ2-7; 8 bases are a match to TRBD2. This CDR3 is 15 amino acids long. Unmatched junction bases numbered 8, after V lost 4 bases and J lost 3 bases. The germline CDR1 and CDR2 sequences are SGHVS and FNYEAQ. The CDR3 loop is CASSSRTSNIYEQYF. The DNA of the CDR3 is TGTGCCAGCAGCTCAAGGACTAGCAATATCTACGAGCAGTACTTC.